Below are 27 T cell receptor beta chains sequenced from a single sample in a study of T cells in Graves' hyperthyroidism and ophthalmopathy. Regions amplified from RNA transcripts were the TCR beta CDR3 regions. Primed by the HTBI set, a first-round RT-PCR was run on the TCR CDR3. MiXCR, applied by TCRdb to the multiplex PCR reads, yields one record per CDR3 protein. The top ten clones hold roughly 31% of a sample with 250,000 to 350,000 distinct CDR3 sequences, roughly 17% of them seen once. Specimen: blood. Source of these receptors: a man aged 30 to 45 with Graves' hyperthyroidism.

This clonotype was counted many times. The rearrangement uses TRBV2 and TRBJ1-1, with D perhaps TRBD1 (6 bases). Germline CDR1 SNHLY, CDR2 FYNNEI. This CDR3 spans 12 amino acids. The V gene lost 4 bases and the J gene lost 6 bases, with 9 bases spanning the gap. CDR3 protein: CASSGGQPEAFF. The CDR3 bases are TGTGCCAGCAGTGGGGGGCAGCCTGAAGCTTTCTTT.

The chain has TRBV27 and TRBJ2-3; 8 bases are shared with TRBD2. J was trimmed by 7 bases and V by 4 bases; bases with no gene match: 16. Germline V gives CDR1 MNHEY, CDR2 SMNVEV (reference sequence). The CDR3 extends over 17 amino acids. CDR3 in amino acids: CASSSNTVAGNINTQYF. DNA of the CDR3: TGTGCCAGCAGTTCGAACACTGTAGCGGGAAACATCAATACGCAGTATTTT.

This clonotype was found many times. V gene TRBV10-3 combines with J gene TRBJ2-7, with TRBD1 identical over 7 bases. Germline CDR1 is ENHRY and CDR2 is SYGVKD. The ends lost 3 bases at V and 0 bases at J; junction bases unmatched: 2. The CDR3 runs 14 residues. As DNA, the CDR3 is TGTGCCATCAGTGAAGGGGGCTACTCCTACGAGCAGTACTTC. Translating gives CAISEGGYSYEQYF.

CDR3 region: CASRAGTSGINEQFF. The CDR3 coding sequence is TGTGCCAGCAGGGCCGGGACTAGCGGGATAAATGAGCAGTTCTTC. The chain employs TRBV27 and TRBJ2-1, with TRBD2 matching 13 bases. CDR3 length: 15 amino acids. The germline V gene has CDR1 MNHEY and CDR2 SMNVEV (reference sequence). V lost 6 bases and J lost 7; bases outside the gene matches: 6.

This clonotype was counted ten times or more. The V call is TRBV29-1, the J call TRBJ2-5, with D uncertain. The V gene lost 2 bases and the J gene lost 1 base, with 11 bases spanning the gap. The CDR3 consists of 14 residues. Germline-derived CDR1 and CDR2 are SQVTM and ANQGSEA. CDR3 protein: CSVESPVLQETQYF. In DNA, the CDR3 is TGCAGCGTTGAATCCCCGGTCCTCCAAGAGACCCAGTACTTC.

The genes are TRBV5-1 and TRBJ2-5, with 9 positions matching TRBD1. The CDR3 loop spans 16 amino acids. V lost 4 bases and J lost 5; bases outside the gene matches: 12. Germline assignment: CDR1 SGHRS and CDR2 YFSETQ. The CDR3 DNA is TGCGCCAGCAGCCCCATTACAGGGGGCGGCCGGGAGACCCAGTACTTC. Amino acids: CASSPITGGGRETQYF.

The chain links TRBV12-3 or TRBV12-4 to TRBJ2-2, with a tentative D call TRBD2 (5 bases). The CDR3 sequence is 11 residues long. V was clipped by 8 bases and J by 6 bases, with 7 bases between them. This chain's CDR3 is CASGSSGELFF. CDR3 DNA sequence: TGTGCCAGCGGGAGTTCCGGGGAGCTGTTTTTT.

The V gene is TRBV18, the J gene TRBJ2-1; 11 positions match TRBD2. Germline trimming cut 2 bases from V and 6 bases from J; bases unmatched to any gene: 15. Germline CDR1 KGHSH, CDR2 LQKENI. The CDR3 is made up of 19 amino acids. The DNA for the CDR3 is TGTGCCAGCTCACCAAGAGGGGTACTAGCGGGAGTAACCTCCAATGAGCAGTTCTTC. Translating gives CASSPRGVLAGVTSNEQFF.

Written as DNA, the CDR3 is TGTGCCAGCAGCGATAGCCGGAATTATACGGGTGGCTACACCTTC. This sequence encodes CASSDSRNYTGGYTF. V is TRBV9 and J is TRBJ1-2; D call uncertain. Per germline, CDR1 SGDLS and CDR2 YYNGEE. There are 15 residues in the CDR3. Trimming left V 3 bases short and J 7 bases short, with 19 bases between.

This clonotype was detected many times. This sequence joins TRBV7-9 and TRBJ2-5; weak D call: TRBD1 (5 bases). Germline CDR1 reads SEHNR; CDR2 reads FQNEAQ (reference sequence). The CDR3 covers 12 residues. Between the trimmed V and J ends, which lost 5 bases and 2 bases, there was a span of 6 bases. CDR3 protein: CASSRQQETQYF. Written as DNA, the CDR3 is TGTGCCAGCAGCCGACAGCAAGAGACCCAGTACTTC.

In DNA form, the CDR3 reads TGTGCCACCAGCAGAGGCCTCACAAGTTTCAATGAGCAGTTCTTC. Translation: CATSRGLTSFNEQFF. This chain uses TRBV15 with TRBJ2-1; D uncertain. Germline V gene lookup returns CDR1 LNHNV and CDR2 YYDKDF (reference sequence). The CDR3 is 15 amino acids. Trimming took off 1 base at V and 6 bases at J, with 13 bases between the two ends.

This clonotype appeared many times. The chain links TRBV6-1 to TRBJ1-2; the D gene is possibly TRBD1 (6 bases). V was pared by 6 bases and J by 5 bases, with 16 bases between. Germline assignment: CDR1 MNHNS and CDR2 SASEGT. CDR3 length equals 14 residues. CDR3 coding DNA: TGTGCCAGCAGGACCCTGACAGGCTCGTATGGCTACACCTTC. The encoded protein is CASRTLTGSYGYTF.

The V gene is TRBV19, the J gene TRBJ1-1, with a tentative D call TRBD1 (6 bases). This CDR3 is 14 amino acids long. V shed 3 bases and J shed 4 bases, with 12 bases lying between them. Looked up from germline, CDR1 is LNHDA and CDR2 is SQIVND (reference sequence). The CDR3, as DNA: TGTGCCAGTAGTATTGTCGGGGGCGGCACTGAAGCTTTCTTT. Its translation: CASSIVGGGTEAFF.

This clonotype was detected only once. The chain carries TRBV7-2 and TRBJ2-1, with D perhaps matching TRBD1 or TRBD2 (5 bases each). V was pared by 5 bases and J by 15 bases, with 20 bases between. This CDR3 contains 13 residues. Germline assignment: CDR1 SGHTA and CDR2 FQGNSA. CDR3 DNA sequence: TGTGCCAGCAGCCAAGGGGTGGGAGCGTGGTTGTTCTTC. Translation gives CASSQGVGAWLFF.

This clonotype showed up many times. The V call is TRBV12-3 or TRBV12-4, the J call TRBJ2-5, with 8 positions matching TRBD1. Trimming cost V 5 bases and J 5 bases; bases outside gene matches: 7. The CDR3 length is 14 residues. CDR3 DNA sequence: TGTGCCAGCAGTAAATTGGACAGGGTTGAGACCCAGTACTTC. Protein sequence: CASSKLDRVETQYF.

This clonotype occurred a few times. The V call is TRBV10-3, the J call TRBJ2-7, with 10 bases aligning to TRBD1. The V segment lost 6 bases and the J segment 3 bases; nucleotides outside the gene matches: 5. The CDR3 runs 14 residues. CDR1 and CDR2 (germline): ENHRY, SYGVKD. The DNA of the CDR3 is TGTGCCATCAGGGGGACAGGGGTTATCTACGAGCAGTACTTC. It is translated as CAIRGTGVIYEQYF.

In the case of this clonotype: Just one base apart from a much larger clone, this may be a read error. Since no conserved phenylalanine or tryptophan closes the CDR3, a read error is the likely cause. This chain links TRBV18 with TRBJ2-7; 8 bases agree with TRBD1. Losses at the gene ends were 4 bases for V and 5 bases for J; bases not matched to a gene: 7. The CDR3 has 14 residues. Germline V gives CDR1 KGHSH, CDR2 LQKENI. CDR3 loop: CASSLGQGANEQYL. Here the CDR3 DNA reads TGTGCCAGCTCACTCGGACAGGGAGCGAACGAGCAGTACCTC.

This clonotype was counted between two and nine times. The gene calls are TRBV5-1 and TRBJ1-1; D possibly corresponds to TRBD1 (5 bases). This CDR3 is built from 14 residues. V lost 6 bases to trimming and J lost 5 bases, with 17 bases between them. The germline V gene encodes CDR1 SGHRS and CDR2 YFSETQ. DNA for the CDR3: TGCGCCAGCACACGGGGCCCAGAAGGGACTGAAGCTTTCTTT. This translates into CASTRGPEGTEAFF.

Details on this clonotype: At one end the junction does not follow the germline gene, possibly because of a read error. The CDR3 loop is CATPPGFGSYEQYF. The CDR3 DNA reads TGTGCCACCCCGCCTGGATTCGGTTCCTACGAGCAGTATTTC. The chain combines TRBV24-1 with TRBJ2-7, with D unclear. The germline CDR1 and CDR2 sequences are KGHDR and SFDVKD. This CDR3 has 14 amino acids.

The chain links TRBV2 to TRBJ1-5; a weak D match, TRBD1 (5 bases). The CDR3 extends over 15 amino acids. V was cut by 8 bases and J by 0 bases, with 14 bases left in between. The germline V gene has CDR1 SNHLY and CDR2 FYNNEI. In DNA form, the CDR3 reads TGTGCCAGCCGGGGCAGTCAATATAGCAATCAGCCCCAGCATTTT. It yields the protein CASRGSQYSNQPQHF.

This clonotype was picked up many times. The chain has TRBV30 and TRBJ1-2, with D hard to call. The CDR3 length is 11 residues. Germline V gene lookup returns CDR1 GTSNPN and CDR2 SVGIG (reference sequence). V was cut by 0 bases and J by 6 bases, with 5 bases left in between. For the CDR3, the DNA is TGTGCCTGGAGTGTACACGATGGCTACACCTTC. Protein product: CAWSVHDGYTF.

This clonotype was seen ten or more times. The CDR3 is CASSLGGQGIGEAFF. CDR3 DNA: TGTGCCAGCAGCTTAGGGGGACAGGGAATTGGTGAAGCTTTCTTT. V usage is TRBV7-9 and J usage is TRBJ1-1; 9 bases fit TRBD1. The trim removed 1 base at V and 7 bases at J, leaving 7 bases unmatched. This CDR3 is 15 amino acids long. The germline V gene has CDR1 SEHNR and CDR2 FQNEAQ (reference sequence).

This clonotype has at least ten counts. The chain is built from TRBV30 and TRBJ1-1, with TRBD1 identical over 8 bases. Germline-derived CDR1 and CDR2 are GTSNPN and SVGIG (reference sequence). V lost 0 bases and J lost 7; bases outside the gene matches: 10. The CDR3 extends over 15 amino acids. DNA for the CDR3: TGTGCCTGGAGTGTGGTCAGGGGGCGTGAGGGTGAAGCTTTCTTT. It is translated as CAWSVVRGREGEAFF.

Details on this clonotype: A junction end diverges from the germline sequence, so it may reflect a read error. The chain carries TRBV10-3 and TRBJ2-1; D may be TRBD1 (5 bases). Germline CDR1 reads ENHRY; CDR2 reads SYGVKD. The CDR3 runs 11 residues. Here the CDR3 reads CAISVQGQTVF. In DNA form, the CDR3 reads TGTGCCATCAGCGTCCAGGGTCAGACCGTCTTC.

The table lists this clonotype with many counts. This chain connects TRBV12-3 or TRBV12-4 to TRBJ1-2; no reliable D call. The CDR3 has 12 amino acids. Trimming removed 5 bases from V and 8 bases from J, with 12 bases in between. The CDR3 spells CASSPQSWGYTF. The CDR3 DNA is TGTGCCAGCAGTCCCCAGAGTTGGGGCTACACCTTC.

The chain employs TRBV9 and TRBJ2-7; 7 positions match TRBD1. Trimming removed 4 bases from V and 5 bases from J; junction bases left unmatched: 12. CDR3 length: 15 amino acids. Germline values: CDR1 SGDLS, CDR2 YYNGEE. The CDR3 DNA reads TGTGCCAGCAGCCCGCAGACAGGGTGGTCGGACGAGCAGTACTTC. This translates into CASSPQTGWSDEQYF. Looking up the rest from reference TRBV9 and TRBJ2-7 gives the full variable domain: DSGVTQTPKHLITATGQRVTLRCSPRSGDLSVYWYQQSLDQGLQFLIQYYNGEERAKGNILERFSAQQFPDLHSELNLSSLELGDSALYFCASSPQTGWSDEQYFGPGTRLTVT.

This clonotype was counted between two and nine times. J is TRBJ2-7 and V is TRBV5-1, with D hard to call. CDR3 length: 11 residues. Trimming pared 4 bases from V and 5 bases from J, leaving 7 bases between. Germline CDR1 and CDR2: SGHRS and YFSETQ. CDR3 residues: CASSPADEQYF. For the CDR3, the DNA is TGCGCCAGCAGCCCCGCGGACGAGCAGTACTTC.